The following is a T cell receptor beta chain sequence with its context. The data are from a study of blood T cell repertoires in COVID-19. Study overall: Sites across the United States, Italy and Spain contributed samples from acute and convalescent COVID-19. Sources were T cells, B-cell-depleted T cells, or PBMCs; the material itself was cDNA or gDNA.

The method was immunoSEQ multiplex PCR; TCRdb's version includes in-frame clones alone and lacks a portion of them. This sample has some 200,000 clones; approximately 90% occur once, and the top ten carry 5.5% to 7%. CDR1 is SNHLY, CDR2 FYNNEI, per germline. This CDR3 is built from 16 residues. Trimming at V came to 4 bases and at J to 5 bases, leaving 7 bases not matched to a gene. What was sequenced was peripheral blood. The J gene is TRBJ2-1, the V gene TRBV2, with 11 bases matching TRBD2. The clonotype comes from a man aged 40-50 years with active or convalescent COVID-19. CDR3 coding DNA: TGTGCCAGCAGTGTTCCTAGCGGGGGGTCAAACAATGAGCAGTTCTTC. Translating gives CASSVPSGGSNNEQFF.